These T cell receptor beta chains were read from a single sample in a study of blood T cell repertoires in COVID-19. Some clones are missing from TCRdb's copy, which holds only in-frame ones; the method was immunoSEQ multiplex PCR. The sample carries a few hundred thousand clones, 88% recorded once. The material sequenced was peripheral blood. All receptors derive from a man aged 55 to 69 who had recovered from COVID-19. The CDR3 runs from the conserved cysteine through the conserved F or W. A D gene is named only where the DNA matches it firmly.

>TRBV19|TRBJ1-6|TRBD1
CASSGGQGANSPLHF
>TRBV18|TRBJ1-5|NA
CASSPVAGDQPQHF
>TRBV19|TRBJ2-1|TRBD2
CASSISGGFDEQFF
>TRBV6-2/TRBV6-3|TRBJ2-7|TRBD2
CASSEGLAGEDEQYF
>TRBV3-1/TRBV3-2|TRBJ2-7|TRBD1
CASSQAQGVEYF
>TRBV19|TRBJ1-4|NA
CASTTGTTNEKLFF
>TRBV3-1/TRBV3-2|TRBJ1-5|TRBD1
CASSQGFTGGHNQPQHF
>TRBV19|TRBJ1-1|NA
CASRRYQDNTEAFF
>TRBV5-5|TRBJ2-7|NA
CASSLGGAGRFSYEQYF
>TRBV15|TRBJ2-3|NA
CATSRPNKDTQYF
>TRBV7-2|TRBJ2-7|TRBD1
CASSLAGTGGPYEQYF
>TRBV19|TRBJ2-7|TRBD1
CASSRDRGLSYEQYF
>TRBV7-2|TRBJ2-5|TRBD2
CASSRQAGGRQETQYF
>TRBV5-1|TRBJ2-1|TRBD1
CASSRDRGSTNEQFF
>TRBV5-4|TRBJ2-5|TRBD1
CASSLAGGAETQYF
>TRBV5-1|TRBJ2-7|TRBD2
CASSLAVSSGNYEQYF
>TRBV19|TRBJ2-2|NA
CASSIVAAPADTGELFF
>TRBV6-2/TRBV6-3|TRBJ2-3|TRBD2
CASSYSGEVADTQYF
>TRBV21-1|TRBJ1-5|NA
CASCETGQPICNQPQHF
>TRBV10-2|TRBJ2-1|TRBD1
CASSPSGTGRRNEQFF
>TRBV14|TRBJ2-1|TRBD2
CASSQGQRGGSYNEQFF
>TRBV2|TRBJ1-2|TRBD1
CASTDRGANYGYTF
>TRBV9|TRBJ2-1|NA
CASSAWDTSYNEQFF
>TRBV6-6|TRBJ2-3|TRBD2
CASSQRAGGPGDTQYF
>TRBV5-6|TRBJ2-3|TRBD2
CASSVSGRSTDTQYF
>TRBV20-1|TRBJ1-6|NA
CSASDQGQSSSSPLHF